This T cell receptor (beta chain) was documented in a study of T cell responses to AZD1222 COVID-19 vaccine. Findings and limits, study-wide: Nearly half of spike-specific TCRs reportedly go after variant regions that carry no mutations. Vaccine-related CD4 TCRs covered spike, predominating at 160-218 and 743-854. Spike-specific TCR breadth and depth rose after two AZD1222 doses. Repertoires were obtained only post-peak T cell response.

Libraries were prepared by immunoSEQ multiplex PCR; TCRdb keeps only in-frame clonotypes and omits some of them. The sample includes hundreds of thousands of clones, about 92% seen only once; the top ten take 0.95% to 1.1%. Germline V gives CDR1 LNHNV, CDR2 YYDKDF (reference sequence). The V and J ends lost 0 bases and 9 bases respectively, with 15 bases between them. The CDR3 has 15 amino acids. Regarding this clone: The antigen remains unidentified.

The gene calls are TRBV15 and TRBJ1-5; tentative D call: TRBD1 (5 bases). The TCR comes from an adult in good health. Material: peripheral blood, obtained on day 0 of MenACWY control vaccination. The CDR3 DNA follows: TGTGCCACCAGCAGAGATGGGGACCGCGGGACGCCCCAGCATTTT. Its protein product is CATSRDGDRGTPQHF.